This TCR beta chain originates from a study of blood T cell repertoires in COVID-19 (dated by TCRdb to 2018 to 2021). About the study as a whole: The collaborator samples originated in the United States, Italy and Spain and spanned the acute and convalescent phases of COVID-19. Subjects who had been exposed to COVID-19, were actively infected with it, or had recovered from it provided the deeply sampled blood TCRbeta repertoires that made up the dataset. Where available, HLA class I and class II types were obtained from metadata supplied by the sample provider rather than from assay-based typing. The repertoires were made available in a free public database intended to serve as a resource for research on the immune response to SARS-CoV-2. The samples were drawn from two sources: the first 160 participants of the ongoing ImmuneRACE study, and fewer than 1,500 subjects contributed by 6 global collaborators. A de-identified subject ID, COVID-19 status, age in years and sex were almost always included in the sample metadata. The material from the prospective study consisted of cDNA or gDNA derived from T cells, B-cell-depleted T cells, or PBMCs. Here is what the overall study found, with its caveats: How much clinical and demographic metadata was included differed by source and by participant, and the metadata was provided uncurated.

The CDR1 and CDR2 encoded by the germline V gene are SGHDT and YYEEEE. V is trimmed back by 5 bases and J by 7 bases, and the junction contains 4 bases that no gene match accounts for. The CDR3 runs 13 residues from the cysteine to the phenylalanine. Only CDR3 DNA remains: 39 bases, in frame from the first base. As for this clone: Its antigen is unknown. The input lacks base qualities; no much larger clone sits a single base away.

The collaborating institutions used their own protocols to collect whole blood in K2EDTA tubes. For TCRbeta analysis, collaborators shipped samples as frozen whole blood, isolated PBMCs, or DNA extracted from either of those sample types. The immunoSEQ Assay, a bias-controlled multiplex PCR, was used to amplify TCRbeta CDR3 regions from genomic DNA. Processing in the source paper ran as follows. Within the assay, amplification of reference gene primers was used to estimate how many nucleated cells each sample contained. To quantify the absolute abundance of each unique TCRbeta CDR3 rearrangement, sequence reads were collapsed and filtered. For each sample, productive Simpson clonality was calculated as the square root of Simpson's diversity index across productive rearrangements. This is the immuneACCESS table as TCRdb keeps it, with only in-frame sequences that have V and J called. A part of the clones is gone; compared with another copy, unresolved V genes explain less than half, and the rest is unexplained. D and trimming were read from the DNA, whereas the V and J calls and clone size are those reported in that table. The sample has approximately 400,000 clones on record, about four fifths of them singletons. Of the sample, 1.1% falls within the top ten clones.

The chain joins TRBV5-6 to TRBJ2-2; TRBD1 matches 8 bases in the middle. Material: peripheral blood. This TCR was sampled from a human donor with acute or convalescent COVID-19. The donor label of this sample is uncertain. CDR3 reads: CASSRGQGGELFF. In nucleotides, the sequence is TGTGCCAGCAGTCGCGGACAGGGCGGGGAGCTGTTTTTT.